This T cell receptor (beta chain) was sequenced during a study of cytomegalovirus exposure and HLA in healthy donors. The PCR ran on 60 Vbeta and 13 Jbeta primers. Produced via immunoSEQ multiplex PCR; TCRdb's table is partial and in-frame only. The profile shows over 150,000 clones, around 80% of them singletons. Study outcomes and limitations: Judged likely to be a sequencing artifact was a cluster of highly shared sequence variants. Evidence from a later analysis indicated that most CMV-associated TCR beta chains looked HLA-restricted.

CDR1 is SGHVS and CDR2 is FNYEAQ in the germline V gene. The CDR3 runs to 18 residues. The V end lost 4 bases, the J end lost 0 bases, and 16 bases lay between the germline ends. This clone was counted only a few times. Its cognate antigen is unknown. The source is a woman aged 45 to 65 in good health and CMV-seropositive. The specimen was PBMCs. The V call is TRBV7-6, the J call TRBJ2-6; D perhaps matches TRBD1 (6 bases). CDR3 sequence: CASSYRQAPLSGANVLTF. CDR3 coding DNA: TGTGCCAGCAGCTACCGACAGGCGCCTCTCTCTGGGGCCAACGTCCTGACTTTC.